This TCR beta chain was found in a study of blood T cell repertoires in COVID-19. The CDR3 sequence is 13 residues long. Germline V gives CDR1 SGHNT, CDR2 YYREEE (reference sequence). V was cut by 0 bases and J by 4 bases, with 7 bases left in between. This table comes from immunoSEQ multiplex PCR, and its TCRdb copy is limited to in-frame clones, with some not included. Here the sample spans 150,000 to 200,000 clones, about 86% being singletons. Sequenced material: peripheral blood. This rearrangement joins TRBV5-4 to TRBJ1-2; D gene uncertain. This TCR was recovered from a man between 45 and 60 years old with active or convalescent COVID-19. CDR3 DNA: TGTGCCAGCAGCTTGGGCGGATTCTATGGCTACACCTTC. This translates into CASSLGGFYGYTF.